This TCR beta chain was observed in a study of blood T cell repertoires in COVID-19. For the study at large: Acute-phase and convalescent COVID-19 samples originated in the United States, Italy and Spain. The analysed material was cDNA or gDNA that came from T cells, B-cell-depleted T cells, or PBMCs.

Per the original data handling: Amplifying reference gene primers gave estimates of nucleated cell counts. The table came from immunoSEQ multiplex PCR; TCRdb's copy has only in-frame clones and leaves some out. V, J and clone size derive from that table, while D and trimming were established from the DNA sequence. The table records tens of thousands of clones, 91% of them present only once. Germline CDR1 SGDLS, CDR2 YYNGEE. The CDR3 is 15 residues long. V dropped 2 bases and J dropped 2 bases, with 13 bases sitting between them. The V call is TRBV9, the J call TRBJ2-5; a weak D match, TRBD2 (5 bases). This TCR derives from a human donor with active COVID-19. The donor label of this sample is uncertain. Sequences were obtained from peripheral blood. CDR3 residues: CASSVSIRTQETQYF. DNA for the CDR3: TGTGCCAGCAGCGTTTCTATACGGACTCAAGAGACCCAGTACTTC. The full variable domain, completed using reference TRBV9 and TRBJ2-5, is DSGVTQTPKHLITATGQRVTLRCSPRSGDLSVYWYQQSLDQGLQFLIQYYNGEERAKGNILERFSAQQFPDLHSELNLSSLELGDSALYFCASSVSIRTQETQYFGPGTRLLVL.